These T cell receptor beta chains were read from a single sample in a study of control samples from healthy donors and cancer patients. Sequencing was performed with immunoSEQ multiplex PCR; in TCRdb, only in-frame clones are kept and a portion is missing. The sample records about 80,000 clones, about nine tenths being singletons. Specimen: blood. The origin of the receptors is a man aged 50 to 60 in good health. Both conserved end residues are part of each CDR3. The order of the fields is clone size, J gene, D gene, V gene, CDR3 protein, CDR3 DNA. A D gene is named only where the DNA matches it firmly. Where a row states a size, it is once, few, many or the class of an expanded clone; other rows omit it.

clone_size: .; j_call: TRBJ2-7; d_call: .; v_call: TRBV24-1; cdr3_aa: CATSDYTTGYEQYF; cdr3_nt: TGTGCCACCAGTGATTACACTACGGGCTACGAGCAGTACTTC
clone_size: .; j_call: TRBJ2-5; d_call: .; v_call: TRBV29-1; cdr3_aa: CSVSVDRETQYF; cdr3_nt: TGCAGCGTCTCTGTGGACCGGGAGACCCAGTACTTC
clone_size: .; j_call: TRBJ1-4; d_call: .; v_call: TRBV27; cdr3_aa: CASSLFRPPGEKLFF; cdr3_nt: TGTGCCAGCAGTTTATTTAGGCCCCCCGGGGAAAAACTGTTTTTT
clone_size: .; j_call: TRBJ2-1; d_call: .; v_call: TRBV4-1; cdr3_aa: CASSPTGADYNEQFF; cdr3_nt: TGCGCCAGCAGCCCGACTGGAGCAGATTACAATGAGCAGTTCTTC
clone_size: .; j_call: TRBJ2-7; d_call: .; v_call: TRBV6-6; cdr3_aa: CASSHLNEQYF; cdr3_nt: TGTGCCAGCAGCCATCTAAACGAGCAGTACTTC
clone_size: .; j_call: TRBJ2-3; d_call: .; v_call: TRBV6-5; cdr3_aa: CASSLRRGSTDTQYF; cdr3_nt: TGTGCCAGCAGTTTGCGAAGGGGCAGCACAGATACGCAGTATTTT
clone_size: .; j_call: TRBJ1-2; d_call: .; v_call: TRBV5-4; cdr3_aa: CASSPTASHGYTF; cdr3_nt: TGTGCCAGCAGCCCTACTGCTTCGCATGGCTACACCTTC
clone_size: .; j_call: TRBJ2-2; d_call: .; v_call: TRBV5-1; cdr3_aa: CASSLGLTSPNTGELFF; cdr3_nt: TGCGCCAGCAGCTTGGGTCTGACTAGTCCGAACACCGGGGAGCTGTTTTTT
clone_size: .; j_call: TRBJ1-2; d_call: .; v_call: TRBV6-2/TRBV6-3; cdr3_aa: CASTPDRIYGYTF; cdr3_nt: TGTGCCAGCACCCCCGACAGGATCTATGGCTACACCTTC
clone_size: .; j_call: TRBJ2-1; d_call: .; v_call: TRBV5-1; cdr3_aa: CASSLTQVTGEQFF; cdr3_nt: TGCGCCAGCAGCTTGACTCAGGTCACGGGTGAGCAGTTCTTC
clone_size: .; j_call: TRBJ1-5; d_call: .; v_call: TRBV4-1; cdr3_aa: CASSPSRDSNQPQHF; cdr3_nt: TGCGCCAGCAGCCCATCGCGAGATAGCAATCAGCCCCAGCATTTT
clone_size: .; j_call: TRBJ1-2; d_call: .; v_call: TRBV6-5; cdr3_aa: CASTLSVSVGYGYTF; cdr3_nt: TGTGCCAGCACTCTCTCCGTCTCCGTAGGCTATGGCTACACCTTC
clone_size: .; j_call: TRBJ1-4; d_call: .; v_call: TRBV30; cdr3_aa: CAWNGAAGEKLFF; cdr3_nt: TGTGCCTGGAACGGGGCCGCTGGGGAAAAACTGTTTTTT
clone_size: few; j_call: TRBJ1-6; d_call: .; v_call: TRBV19; cdr3_aa: CASSISHGLYSPLHF; cdr3_nt: TGTGCCAGTAGTATCAGCCACGGACTTTACTCACCCCTCCACTTT
clone_size: .; j_call: TRBJ2-3; d_call: TRBD2; v_call: TRBV5-4; cdr3_aa: CASSLGGSLGDTQYF; cdr3_nt: TGTGCCAGCAGCTTGGGCGGGAGTTTGGGAGATACGCAGTATTTT
clone_size: once; j_call: TRBJ2-1; d_call: .; v_call: TRBV12-3/TRBV12-4; cdr3_aa: CASIASYNEQFF; cdr3_nt: TGTGCCAGCATAGCTTCCTACAATGAGCAGTTCTTC
clone_size: few; j_call: TRBJ2-5; d_call: .; v_call: TRBV24-1; cdr3_aa: CATSERQETQYF; cdr3_nt: TGTGCCACCAGTGAAAGACAAGAGACCCAGTACTTC
clone_size: once; j_call: TRBJ2-5; d_call: .; v_call: TRBV12-3/TRBV12-4; cdr3_aa: CASSFMYQETQYF; cdr3_nt: TGTGCCAGCAGTTTTATGTACCAAGAGACCCAGTACTTC
clone_size: .; j_call: TRBJ2-5; d_call: .; v_call: TRBV20-1; cdr3_aa: CSASYQEETQYF; cdr3_nt: TGCAGTGCTAGTTACCAGGAAGAGACCCAGTACTTC
clone_size: .; j_call: TRBJ2-5; d_call: .; v_call: TRBV29-1; cdr3_aa: CSVEFAGSQETQYF; cdr3_nt: TGCAGCGTTGAATTCGCGGGGTCCCAAGAGACCCAGTACTTC
clone_size: .; j_call: TRBJ2-2; d_call: .; v_call: TRBV5-4; cdr3_aa: CASSLGGLNTGELFF; cdr3_nt: TGTGCCAGCAGCTTGGGGGGGCTTAACACCGGGGAGCTGTTTTTT
clone_size: .; j_call: TRBJ2-7; d_call: .; v_call: TRBV9; cdr3_aa: CASSSRTDAGEQYF; cdr3_nt: TGTGCCAGCAGCTCCCGGACAGACGCGGGCGAGCAGTACTTC
clone_size: .; j_call: TRBJ1-1; d_call: TRBD1; v_call: TRBV11-2; cdr3_aa: CASSLRGLGTEAFF; cdr3_nt: TGTGCCAGCAGCTTAAGGGGGCTCGGCACTGAAGCTTTCTTT
clone_size: .; j_call: TRBJ2-2; d_call: .; v_call: TRBV5-1; cdr3_aa: CASSSGAGHGELFF; cdr3_nt: TGCGCCAGCAGCTCGGGGGCCGGCCACGGGGAGCTGTTTTTT
clone_size: .; j_call: TRBJ2-7; d_call: .; v_call: TRBV14; cdr3_aa: CASSQDSYEQYF; cdr3_nt: TGTGCCAGCAGCCAAGATTCCTACGAGCAGTACTTC